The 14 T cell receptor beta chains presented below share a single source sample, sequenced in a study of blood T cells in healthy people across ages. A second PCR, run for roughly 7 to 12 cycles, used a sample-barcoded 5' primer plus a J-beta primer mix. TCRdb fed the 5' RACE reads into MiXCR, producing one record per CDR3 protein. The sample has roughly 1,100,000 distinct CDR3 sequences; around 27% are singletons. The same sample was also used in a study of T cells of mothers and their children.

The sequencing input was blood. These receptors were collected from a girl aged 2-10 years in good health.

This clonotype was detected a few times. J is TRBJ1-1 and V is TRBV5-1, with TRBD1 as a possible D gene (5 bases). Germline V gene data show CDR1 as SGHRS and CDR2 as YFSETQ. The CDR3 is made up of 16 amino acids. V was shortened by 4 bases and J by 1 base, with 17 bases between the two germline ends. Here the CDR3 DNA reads TGCGCCAGCAGCAACCTTCGACAGACGGGGAACACTGAAGCTTTCTTT. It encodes CASSNLRQTGNTEAFF.

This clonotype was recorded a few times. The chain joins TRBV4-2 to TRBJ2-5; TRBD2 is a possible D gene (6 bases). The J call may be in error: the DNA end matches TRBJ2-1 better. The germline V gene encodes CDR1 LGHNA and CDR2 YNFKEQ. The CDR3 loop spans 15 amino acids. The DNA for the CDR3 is TGTGCCAGCAGCCAAGCGGGAGAGTTATTGGATGAGCAGTTCTTC. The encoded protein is CASSQAGELLDEQFF.

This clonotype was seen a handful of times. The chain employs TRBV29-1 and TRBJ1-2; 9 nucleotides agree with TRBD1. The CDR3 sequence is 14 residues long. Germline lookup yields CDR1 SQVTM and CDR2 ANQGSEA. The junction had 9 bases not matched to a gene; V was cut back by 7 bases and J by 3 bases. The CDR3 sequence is CSASSGQGYYGYTF. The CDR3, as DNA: TGCAGCGCGTCTTCGGGACAGGGATACTATGGCTACACCTTC.

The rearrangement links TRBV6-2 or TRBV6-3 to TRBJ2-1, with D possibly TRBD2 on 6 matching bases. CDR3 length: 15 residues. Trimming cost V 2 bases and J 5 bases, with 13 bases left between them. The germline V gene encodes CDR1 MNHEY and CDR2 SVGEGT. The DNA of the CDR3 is TGTGCCAGCAGTTACGAGTTCCCTAGCGACAATGAGCAGTTCTTC. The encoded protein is CASSYEFPSDNEQFF.

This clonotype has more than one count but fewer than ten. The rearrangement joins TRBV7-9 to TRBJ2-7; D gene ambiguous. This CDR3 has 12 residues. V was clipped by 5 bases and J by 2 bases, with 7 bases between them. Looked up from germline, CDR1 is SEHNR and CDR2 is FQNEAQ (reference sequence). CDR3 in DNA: TGTGCCAGCAGCCTCATGACCTACGAGCAGTACTTC. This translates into CASSLMTYEQYF.

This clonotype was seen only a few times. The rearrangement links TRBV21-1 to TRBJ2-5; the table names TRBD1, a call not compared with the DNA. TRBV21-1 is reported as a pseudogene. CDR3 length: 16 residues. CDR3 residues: CASTPPGQGDVETQYF. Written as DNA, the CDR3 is TGTGCCAGCACCCCGCCGGGACAGGGGGATGTAGAGACCCAGTACTTC.

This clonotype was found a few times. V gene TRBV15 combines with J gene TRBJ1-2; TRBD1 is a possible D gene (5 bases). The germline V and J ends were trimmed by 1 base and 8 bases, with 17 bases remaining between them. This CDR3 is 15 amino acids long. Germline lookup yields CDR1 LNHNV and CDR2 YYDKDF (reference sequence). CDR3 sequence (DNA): TGTGCCACCAGCAGAGCCCGTGGACAATCTCACGGCTACACCTTC. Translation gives CATSRARGQSHGYTF.

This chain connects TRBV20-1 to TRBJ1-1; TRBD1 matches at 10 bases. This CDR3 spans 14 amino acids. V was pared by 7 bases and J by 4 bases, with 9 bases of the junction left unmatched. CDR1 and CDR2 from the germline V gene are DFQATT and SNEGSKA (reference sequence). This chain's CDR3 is CSVGTGERSTEAFF. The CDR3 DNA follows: TGCAGTGTGGGGACAGGGGAAAGGTCCACTGAAGCTTTCTTT.

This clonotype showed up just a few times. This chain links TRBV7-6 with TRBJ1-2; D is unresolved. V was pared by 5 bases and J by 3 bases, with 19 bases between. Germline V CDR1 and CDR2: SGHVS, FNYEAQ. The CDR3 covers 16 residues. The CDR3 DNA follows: TGTGCCAGCAGCATTACTTTCCGGAGGCTTGACTATGGCTACACCTTC. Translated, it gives CASSITFRRLDYGYTF.

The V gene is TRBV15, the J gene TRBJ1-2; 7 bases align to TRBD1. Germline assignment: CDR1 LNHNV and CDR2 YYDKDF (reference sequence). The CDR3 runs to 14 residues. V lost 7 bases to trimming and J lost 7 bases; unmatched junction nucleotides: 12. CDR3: CATTLQGGNSGYTF. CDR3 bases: TGTGCCACCACCCTCCAGGGGGGTAACAGTGGCTACACCTTC.

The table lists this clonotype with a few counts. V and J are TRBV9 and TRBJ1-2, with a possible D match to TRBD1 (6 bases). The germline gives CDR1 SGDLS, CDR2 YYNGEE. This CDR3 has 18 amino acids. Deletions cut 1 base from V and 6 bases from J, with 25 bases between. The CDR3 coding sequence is TGTGCCAGCAGCGTATCTCAATGGGGGCCGGTGGAAGGAGATGGCTACACCTTC. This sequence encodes CASSVSQWGPVEGDGYTF.

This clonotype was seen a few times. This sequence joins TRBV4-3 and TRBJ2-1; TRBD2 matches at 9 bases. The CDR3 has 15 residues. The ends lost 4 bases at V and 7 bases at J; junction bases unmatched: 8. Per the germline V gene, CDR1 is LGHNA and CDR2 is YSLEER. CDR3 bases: TGCGCCAGCAGCCGTTGGACTAGCGAGGGAAATGAGCAGTTCTTC. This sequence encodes CASSRWTSEGNEQFF.

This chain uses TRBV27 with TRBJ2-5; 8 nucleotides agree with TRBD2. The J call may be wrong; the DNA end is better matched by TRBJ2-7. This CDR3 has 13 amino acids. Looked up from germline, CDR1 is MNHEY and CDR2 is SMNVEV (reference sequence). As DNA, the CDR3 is TGTGCCACGGGGGGGAGCCCAACTGACGAGCAGTACTTC. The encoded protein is CATGGSPTDEQYF.

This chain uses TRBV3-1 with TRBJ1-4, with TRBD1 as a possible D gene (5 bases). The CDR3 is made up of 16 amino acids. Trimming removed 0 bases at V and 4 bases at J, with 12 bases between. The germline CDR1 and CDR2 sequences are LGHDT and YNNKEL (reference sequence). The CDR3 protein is CASSQDRGNYNEKLFF. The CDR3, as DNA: TGTGCCAGCAGCCAAGATCGGGGGAACTATAATGAAAAACTGTTTTTT.